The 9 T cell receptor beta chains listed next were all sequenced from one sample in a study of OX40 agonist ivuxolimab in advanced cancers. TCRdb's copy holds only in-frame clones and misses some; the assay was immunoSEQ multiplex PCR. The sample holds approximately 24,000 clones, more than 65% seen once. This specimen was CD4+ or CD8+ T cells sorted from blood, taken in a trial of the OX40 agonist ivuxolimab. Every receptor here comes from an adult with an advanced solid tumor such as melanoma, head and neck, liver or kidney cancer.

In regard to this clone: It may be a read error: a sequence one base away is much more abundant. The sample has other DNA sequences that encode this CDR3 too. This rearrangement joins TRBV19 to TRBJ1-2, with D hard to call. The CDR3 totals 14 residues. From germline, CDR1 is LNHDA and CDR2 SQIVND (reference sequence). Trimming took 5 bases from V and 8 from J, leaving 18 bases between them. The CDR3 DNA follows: TGTGCCAGTAGTCCCACATCATCACTGCGAGGCTACACCTTC. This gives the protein CASSPTSSLRGYTF.

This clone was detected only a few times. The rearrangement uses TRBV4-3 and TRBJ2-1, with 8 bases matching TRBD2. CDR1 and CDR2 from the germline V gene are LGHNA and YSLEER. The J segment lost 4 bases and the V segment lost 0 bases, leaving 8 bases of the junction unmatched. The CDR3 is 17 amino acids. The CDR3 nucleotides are TGCGCCAGCAGCCAAGATCGGTGGGCGGGGGGTTACAATGAGCAGTTCTTC. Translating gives CASSQDRWAGGYNEQFF.

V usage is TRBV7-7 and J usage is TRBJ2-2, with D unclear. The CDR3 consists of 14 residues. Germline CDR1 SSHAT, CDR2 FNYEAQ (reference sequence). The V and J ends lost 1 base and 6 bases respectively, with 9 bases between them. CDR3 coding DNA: TGTGCCAGCAGCTTAGAGCCCGACTCCGGGGAGCTGTTTTTT. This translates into CASSLEPDSGELFF.

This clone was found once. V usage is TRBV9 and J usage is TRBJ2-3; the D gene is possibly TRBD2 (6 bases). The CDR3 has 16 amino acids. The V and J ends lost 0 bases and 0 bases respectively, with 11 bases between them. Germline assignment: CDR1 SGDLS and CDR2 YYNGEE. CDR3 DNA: TGTGCCAGCAGCGTAGGTGGACTAACTAGCACAGATACGCAGTATTTT. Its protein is CASSVGGLTSTDTQYF.

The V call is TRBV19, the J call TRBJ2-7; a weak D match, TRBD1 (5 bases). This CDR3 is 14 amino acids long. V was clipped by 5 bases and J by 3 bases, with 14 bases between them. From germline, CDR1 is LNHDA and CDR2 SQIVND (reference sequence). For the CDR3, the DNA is TGTGCCAGTAGTGCGGACACATGGAACTACGAGCAGTACTTC. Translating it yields CASSADTWNYEQYF.

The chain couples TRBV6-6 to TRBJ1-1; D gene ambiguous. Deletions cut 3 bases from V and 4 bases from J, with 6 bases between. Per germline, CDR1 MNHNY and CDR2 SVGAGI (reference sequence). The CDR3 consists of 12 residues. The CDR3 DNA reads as TGTGCCAGCAGTTATGGGATCACTGAAGCTTTCTTT. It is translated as CASSYGITEAFF.

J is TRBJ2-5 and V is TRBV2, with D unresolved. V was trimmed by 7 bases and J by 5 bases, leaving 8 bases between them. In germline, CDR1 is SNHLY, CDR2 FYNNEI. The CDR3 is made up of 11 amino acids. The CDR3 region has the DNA TGTGCCAGCATGAAACTCGAGACCCAGTACTTC. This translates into CASMKLETQYF.

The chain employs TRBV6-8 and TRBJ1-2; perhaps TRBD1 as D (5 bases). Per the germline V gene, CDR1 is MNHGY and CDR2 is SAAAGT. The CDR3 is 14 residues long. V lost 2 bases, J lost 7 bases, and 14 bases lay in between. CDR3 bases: TGTGCCAGCAGTTACGGCGGGCTGGGGGGTGGCTACACCTTC. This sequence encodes CASSYGGLGGGYTF.

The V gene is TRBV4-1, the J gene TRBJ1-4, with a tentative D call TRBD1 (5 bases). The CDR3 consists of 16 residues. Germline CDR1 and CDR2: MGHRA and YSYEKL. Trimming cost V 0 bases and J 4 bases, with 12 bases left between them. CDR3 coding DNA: TGCGCCAGCAGCCAAGAGGCAGCGACAGTTAATGAAAAACTGTTTTTT. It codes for CASSQEAATVNEKLFF.